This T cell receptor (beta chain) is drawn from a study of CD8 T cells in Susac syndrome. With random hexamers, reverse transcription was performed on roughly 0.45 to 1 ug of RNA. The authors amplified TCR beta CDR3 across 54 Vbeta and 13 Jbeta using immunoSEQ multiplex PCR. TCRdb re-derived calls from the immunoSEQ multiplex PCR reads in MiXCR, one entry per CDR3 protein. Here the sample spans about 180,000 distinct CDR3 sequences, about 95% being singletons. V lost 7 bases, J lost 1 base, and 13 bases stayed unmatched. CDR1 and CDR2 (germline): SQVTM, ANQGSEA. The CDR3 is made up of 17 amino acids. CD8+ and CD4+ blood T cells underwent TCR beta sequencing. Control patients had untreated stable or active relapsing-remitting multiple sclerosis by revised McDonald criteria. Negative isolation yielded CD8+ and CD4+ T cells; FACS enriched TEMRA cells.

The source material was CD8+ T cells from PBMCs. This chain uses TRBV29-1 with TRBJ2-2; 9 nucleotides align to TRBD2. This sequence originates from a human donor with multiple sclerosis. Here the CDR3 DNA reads TGCAGCGCTGAGACTAGCGGAACAACCTGGAACACCGGGGAGCTGTTTTTT. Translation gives CSAETSGTTWNTGELFF.